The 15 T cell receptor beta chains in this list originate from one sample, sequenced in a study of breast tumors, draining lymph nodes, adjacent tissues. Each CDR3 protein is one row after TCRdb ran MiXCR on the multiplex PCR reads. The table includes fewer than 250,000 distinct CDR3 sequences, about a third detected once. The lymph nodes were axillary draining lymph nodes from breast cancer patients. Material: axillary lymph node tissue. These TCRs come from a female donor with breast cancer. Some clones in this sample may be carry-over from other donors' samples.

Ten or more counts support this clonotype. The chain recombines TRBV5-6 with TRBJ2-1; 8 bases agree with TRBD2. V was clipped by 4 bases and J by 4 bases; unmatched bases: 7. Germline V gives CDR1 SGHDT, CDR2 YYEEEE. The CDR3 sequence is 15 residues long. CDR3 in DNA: TGTGCCAGCAGCCAGCGGGGGAGACCTTACAATGAGCAGTTCTTC. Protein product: CASSQRGRPYNEQFF. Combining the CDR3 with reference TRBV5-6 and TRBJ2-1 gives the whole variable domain DAGVTQSPTHLIKTRGQQVTLRCSPKSGHDTVSWYQQALGQGPQFIFQYYEEEERQRGNFPDRFSGHQFPNYSSELNVNALLLGDSALYLCASSQRGRPYNEQFFGPGTRLTVL.

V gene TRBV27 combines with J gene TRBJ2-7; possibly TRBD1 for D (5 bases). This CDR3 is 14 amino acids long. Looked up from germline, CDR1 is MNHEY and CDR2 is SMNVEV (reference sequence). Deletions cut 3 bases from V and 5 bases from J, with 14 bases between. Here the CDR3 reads CASSFQGPPHEQYF. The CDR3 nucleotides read TGTGCCAGCAGTTTTCAGGGCCCCCCCCACGAGCAGTACTTC.

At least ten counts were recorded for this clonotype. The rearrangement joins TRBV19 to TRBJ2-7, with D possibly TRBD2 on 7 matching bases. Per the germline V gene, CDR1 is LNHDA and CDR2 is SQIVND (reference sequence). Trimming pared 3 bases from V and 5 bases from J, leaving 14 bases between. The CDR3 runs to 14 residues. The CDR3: CASSIRGGADEQYF. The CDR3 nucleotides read TGTGCCAGTAGTATCCGAGGGGGGGCCGACGAGCAGTACTTC.

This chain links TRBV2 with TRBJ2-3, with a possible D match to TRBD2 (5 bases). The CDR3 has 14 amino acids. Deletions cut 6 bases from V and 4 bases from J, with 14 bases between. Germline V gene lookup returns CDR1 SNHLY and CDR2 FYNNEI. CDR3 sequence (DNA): TGTGCCAGCAGCGGACGTAGCGAACCAGATACGCAGTATTTT. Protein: CASSGRSEPDTQYF.

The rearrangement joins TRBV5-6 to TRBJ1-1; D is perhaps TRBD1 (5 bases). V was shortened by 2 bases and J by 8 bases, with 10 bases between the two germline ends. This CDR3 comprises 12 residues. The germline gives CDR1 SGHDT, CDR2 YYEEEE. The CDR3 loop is CASSLRRGEAFF. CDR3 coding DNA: TGTGCCAGCAGCTTAAGGAGGGGCGAAGCTTTCTTT.

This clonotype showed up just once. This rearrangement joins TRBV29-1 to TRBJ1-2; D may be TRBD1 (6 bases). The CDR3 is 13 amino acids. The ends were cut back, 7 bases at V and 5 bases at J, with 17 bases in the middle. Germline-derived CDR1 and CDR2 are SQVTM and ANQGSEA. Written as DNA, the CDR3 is TGCAGCGCCGGTCGGGGGCAAGGATATGGCTACACCTTC. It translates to CSAGRGQGYGYTF.

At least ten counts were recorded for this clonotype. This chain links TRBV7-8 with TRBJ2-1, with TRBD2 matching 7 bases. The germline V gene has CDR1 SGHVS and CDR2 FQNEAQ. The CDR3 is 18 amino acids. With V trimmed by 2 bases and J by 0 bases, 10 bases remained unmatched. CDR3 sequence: CASSLLVARDYSYNEQFF. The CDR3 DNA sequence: TGTGCCAGCAGCTTATTAGTCGCTCGGGACTACTCCTACAATGAGCAGTTCTTC.

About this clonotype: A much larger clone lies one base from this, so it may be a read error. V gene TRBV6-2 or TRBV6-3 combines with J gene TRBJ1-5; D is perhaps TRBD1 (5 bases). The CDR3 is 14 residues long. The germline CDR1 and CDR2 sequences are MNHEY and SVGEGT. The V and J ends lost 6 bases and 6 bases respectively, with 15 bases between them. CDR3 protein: CASRRRAHGQPQHF. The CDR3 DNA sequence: TGTGCCAGCAGGCGCAGGGCCCACGGTCAGCCCCAGCATTTT.

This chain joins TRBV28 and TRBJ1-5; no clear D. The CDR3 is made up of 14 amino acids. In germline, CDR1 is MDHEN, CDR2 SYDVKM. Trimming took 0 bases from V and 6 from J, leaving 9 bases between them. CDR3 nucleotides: TGTGCCAGCAGTTTATGGGGGTCCGGTCAGCCCCAGCATTTT. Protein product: CASSLWGSGQPQHF. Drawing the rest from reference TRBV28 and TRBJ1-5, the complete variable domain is DVKVTQSSRYLVKRTGEKVFLECVQDMDHENMFWYRQDPGLGLRLIYFSYDVKMKEKGDIPEGYSVSREKKERFSLILESASTNQTSMYLCASSLWGSGQPQHFGDGTRLSIL.

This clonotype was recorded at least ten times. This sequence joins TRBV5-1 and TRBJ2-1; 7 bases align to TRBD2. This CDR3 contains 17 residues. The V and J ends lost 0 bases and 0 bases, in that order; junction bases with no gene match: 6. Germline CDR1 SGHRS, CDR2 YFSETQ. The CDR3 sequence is CASSLELAATSYNEQFF. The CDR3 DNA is TGCGCCAGCAGCTTGGAGCTAGCGGCCACCTCCTACAATGAGCAGTTCTTC.

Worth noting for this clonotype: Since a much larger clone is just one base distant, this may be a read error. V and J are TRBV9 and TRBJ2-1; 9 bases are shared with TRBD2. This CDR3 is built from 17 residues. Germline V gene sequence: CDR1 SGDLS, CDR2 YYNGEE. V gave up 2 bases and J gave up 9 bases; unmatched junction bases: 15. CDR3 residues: CASSVSGGREFTTEQFF. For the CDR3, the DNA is TGTGCCAGCAGCGTGAGCGGGGGGCGGGAGTTCACGACTGAGCAGTTCTTC.

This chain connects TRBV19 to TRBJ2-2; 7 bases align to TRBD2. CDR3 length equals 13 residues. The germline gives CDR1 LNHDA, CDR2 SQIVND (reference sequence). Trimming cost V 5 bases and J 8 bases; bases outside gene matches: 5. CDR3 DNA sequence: TGTGCCAGTAGTCCCCAAGCGGGAGGGGAGCTGTTTTTT. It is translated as CASSPQAGGELFF.

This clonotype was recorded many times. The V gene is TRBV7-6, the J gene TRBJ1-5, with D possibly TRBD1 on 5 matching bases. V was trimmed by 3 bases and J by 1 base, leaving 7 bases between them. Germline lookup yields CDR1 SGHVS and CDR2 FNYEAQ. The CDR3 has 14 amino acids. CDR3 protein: CASSLQGSNQPQHF. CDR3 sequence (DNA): TGTGCCAGCAGCTTGCAGGGAAGCAATCAGCCCCAGCATTTT.

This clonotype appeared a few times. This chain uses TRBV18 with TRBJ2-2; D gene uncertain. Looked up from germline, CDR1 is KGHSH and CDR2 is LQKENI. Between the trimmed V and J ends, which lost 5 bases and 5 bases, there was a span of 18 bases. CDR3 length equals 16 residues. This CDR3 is CASSSRVKGPTGELFF. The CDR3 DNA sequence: TGTGCCAGCTCATCCCGGGTCAAAGGGCCAACCGGGGAGCTGTTTTTT. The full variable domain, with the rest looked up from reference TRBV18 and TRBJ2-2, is NAGVMQNPRHLVRRRGQEARLRCSPMKGHSHVYWYRQLPEEGLKFMVYLQKENIIDESGMPKERFSAEFPKEGPSILRIQQVVRGDSAAYFCASSSRVKGPTGELFFGEGSRLTVL.

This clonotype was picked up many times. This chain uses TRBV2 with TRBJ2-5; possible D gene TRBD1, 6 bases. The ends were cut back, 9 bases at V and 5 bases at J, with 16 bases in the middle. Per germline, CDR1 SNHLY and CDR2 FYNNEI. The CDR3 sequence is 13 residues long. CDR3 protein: CARQGLRVETQYF. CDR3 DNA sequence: TGTGCCAGACAGGGTTTGAGAGTGGAGACCCAGTACTTC.